This T cell receptor beta chain was identified during a study of blood T cell repertoires in COVID-19. Study in general: Donors in the United States, Italy and Spain gave samples during acute or convalescent COVID-19.

Sequenced by immunoSEQ multiplex PCR; TCRdb stores in-frame clones only, minus some. The data contain under 100,000 clones, roughly four fifths of them singletons. The CDR3 contains 14 residues. Germline CDR1 reads SGHRS; CDR2 reads YFSETQ. J was trimmed by 4 bases and V by 3 bases; bases with no gene match: 5. This TCR derives from a woman older than 75 with active or convalescent COVID-19. The sample was peripheral blood. The V gene is TRBV5-1, the J gene TRBJ1-1; 8 bases line up with TRBD1. The CDR3 here is CASSSTQGVTEAFF. In nucleotides, the CDR3 is TGCGCCAGCAGCTCTACACAGGGGGTCACTGAAGCTTTCTTT.